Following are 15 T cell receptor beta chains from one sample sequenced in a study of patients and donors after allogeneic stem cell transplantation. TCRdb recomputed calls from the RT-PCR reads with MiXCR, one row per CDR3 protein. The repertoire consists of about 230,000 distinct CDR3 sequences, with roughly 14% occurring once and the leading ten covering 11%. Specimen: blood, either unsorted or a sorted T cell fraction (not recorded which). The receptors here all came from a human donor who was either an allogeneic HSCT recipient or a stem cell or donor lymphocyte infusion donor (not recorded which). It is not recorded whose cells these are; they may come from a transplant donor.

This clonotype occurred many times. CDR3 in amino acids: CSAYDPGGQETQYF. The CDR3 nucleotides are TGCAGTGCTTACGACCCGGGGGGGCAAGAGACCCAGTACTTC. The V call is TRBV20-1, the J call TRBJ2-5; 8 bases match TRBD2. Germline loops: CDR1 DFQATT, CDR2 SNEGSKA (reference sequence). This CDR3 is 14 amino acids long. Unmatched junction bases numbered 7, after V lost 5 bases and J lost 2 bases.

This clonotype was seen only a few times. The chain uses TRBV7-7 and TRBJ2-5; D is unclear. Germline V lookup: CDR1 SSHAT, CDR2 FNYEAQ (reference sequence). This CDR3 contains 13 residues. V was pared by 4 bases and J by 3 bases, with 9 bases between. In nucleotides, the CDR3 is TGTGCCAGCAGCTCTGGACCCGAAGAGACCCAGTACTTC. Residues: CASSSGPEETQYF.

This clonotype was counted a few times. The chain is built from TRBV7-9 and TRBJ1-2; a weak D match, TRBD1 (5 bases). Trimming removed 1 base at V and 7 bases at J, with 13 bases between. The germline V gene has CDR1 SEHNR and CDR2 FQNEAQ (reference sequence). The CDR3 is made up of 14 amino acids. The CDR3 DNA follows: TGTGCCAGCAGCTTAGGGACCAGGGACCGTGGCTACACCTTC. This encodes CASSLGTRDRGYTF.

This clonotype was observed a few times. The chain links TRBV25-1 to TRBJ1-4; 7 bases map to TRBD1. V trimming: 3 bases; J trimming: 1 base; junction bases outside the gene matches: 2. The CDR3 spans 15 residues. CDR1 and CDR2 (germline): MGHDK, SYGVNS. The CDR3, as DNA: TGTGCCAGCAGTGACAACAGGGGAACTAATGAAAAACTGTTTTTT. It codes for CASSDNRGTNEKLFF.

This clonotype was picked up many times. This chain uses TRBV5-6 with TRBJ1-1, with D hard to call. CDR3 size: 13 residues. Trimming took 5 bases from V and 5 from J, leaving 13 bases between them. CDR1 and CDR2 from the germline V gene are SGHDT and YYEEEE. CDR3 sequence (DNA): TGTGCCAGCAGGCAGGATGTGAGGACTGAAGCTTTCTTT. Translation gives CASRQDVRTEAFF.

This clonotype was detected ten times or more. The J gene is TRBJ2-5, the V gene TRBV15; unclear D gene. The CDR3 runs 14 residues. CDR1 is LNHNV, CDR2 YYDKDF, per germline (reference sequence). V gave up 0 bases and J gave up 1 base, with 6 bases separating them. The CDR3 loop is CATSRDSGQETQYF. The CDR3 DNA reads TGTGCCACCAGCAGAGATTCAGGCCAAGAGACCCAGTACTTC.

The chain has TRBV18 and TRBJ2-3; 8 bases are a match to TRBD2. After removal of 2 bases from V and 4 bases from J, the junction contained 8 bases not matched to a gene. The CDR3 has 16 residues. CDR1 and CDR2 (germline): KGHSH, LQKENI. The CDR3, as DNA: TGTGCCAGCTCACCAACGGGGGGGACGGGCGCAGATACGCAGTATTTT. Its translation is CASSPTGGTGADTQYF.

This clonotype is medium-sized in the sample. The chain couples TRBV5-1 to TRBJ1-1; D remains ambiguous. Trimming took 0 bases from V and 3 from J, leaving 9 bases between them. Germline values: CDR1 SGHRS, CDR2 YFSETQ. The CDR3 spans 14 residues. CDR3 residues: CASSLGNGDTEAFF. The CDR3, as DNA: TGCGCCAGCAGCTTGGGTAACGGGGACACTGAAGCTTTCTTT. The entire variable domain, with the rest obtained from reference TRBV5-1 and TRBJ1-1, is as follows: KAGVTQTPRYLIKTRGQQVTLSCSPISGHRSVSWYQQTPGQGLQFLFEYFSETQRNKGNFPGRFSGRQFSNSRSEMNVSTLELGDSALYLCASSLGNGDTEAFFGQGTRLTVV.

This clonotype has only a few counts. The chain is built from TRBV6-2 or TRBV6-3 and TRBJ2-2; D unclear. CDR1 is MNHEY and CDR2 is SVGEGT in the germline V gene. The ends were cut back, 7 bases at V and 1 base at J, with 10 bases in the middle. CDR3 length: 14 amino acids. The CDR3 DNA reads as TGTGCCAGCAATTTGGCCAAGAACACCGGGGAGCTGTTTTTT. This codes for CASNLAKNTGELFF.

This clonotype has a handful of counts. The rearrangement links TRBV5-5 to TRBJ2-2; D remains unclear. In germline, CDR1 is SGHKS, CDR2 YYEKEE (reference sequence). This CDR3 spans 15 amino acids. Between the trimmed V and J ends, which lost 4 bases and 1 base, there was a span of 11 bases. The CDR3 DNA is TGTGCCAGCAGCCTGACCCAGGAGAACACCGGGGAGCTGTTTTTT. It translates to CASSLTQENTGELFF.

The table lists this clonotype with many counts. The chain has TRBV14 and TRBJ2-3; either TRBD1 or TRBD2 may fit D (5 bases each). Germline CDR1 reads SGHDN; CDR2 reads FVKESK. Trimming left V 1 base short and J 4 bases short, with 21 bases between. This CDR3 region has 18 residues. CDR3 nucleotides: TGTGCCAGCAGCCAAGTCCCGGGGCAGAACAAGTTCCCAGATACGCAGTATTTT. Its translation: CASSQVPGQNKFPDTQYF.

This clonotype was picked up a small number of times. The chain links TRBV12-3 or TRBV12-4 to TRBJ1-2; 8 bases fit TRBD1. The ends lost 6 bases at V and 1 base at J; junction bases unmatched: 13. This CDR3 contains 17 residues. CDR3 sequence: CASSPKPFTGGNYGYTF. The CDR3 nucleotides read TGTGCCAGCAGCCCTAAGCCTTTTACAGGGGGTAACTATGGCTACACCTTC.

CDR3: CASKEIGHMNTEAFF. The CDR3 bases are TGTGCCAGCAAAGAGATCGGACACATGAACACTGAAGCTTTCTTT. The V call is TRBV6-1, the J call TRBJ1-1; a possible D gene is TRBD1 (5 bases). The V gene's germline CDR1 is MNHNS and CDR2 SASEGT. The V gene lost 7 bases and the J gene lost 0 bases, with 15 bases spanning the gap. The CDR3 is 15 amino acids.

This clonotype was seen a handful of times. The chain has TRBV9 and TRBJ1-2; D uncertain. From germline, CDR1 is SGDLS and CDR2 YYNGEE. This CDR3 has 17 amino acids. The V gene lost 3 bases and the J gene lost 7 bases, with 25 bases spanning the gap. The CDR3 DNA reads TGTGCCAGCAGCGCCCGGGGAGGATTTTCGGCCACCGGTGGCTACACCTTC. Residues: CASSARGGFSATGGYTF.

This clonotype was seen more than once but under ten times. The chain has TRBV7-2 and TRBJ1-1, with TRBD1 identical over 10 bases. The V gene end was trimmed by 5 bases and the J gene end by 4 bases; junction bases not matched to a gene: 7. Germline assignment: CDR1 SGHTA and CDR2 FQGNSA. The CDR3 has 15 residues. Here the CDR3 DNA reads TGTGCCAGCAGCCGTGACAGGGGGCGAGGCACTGAAGCTTTCTTT. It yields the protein CASSRDRGRGTEAFF.